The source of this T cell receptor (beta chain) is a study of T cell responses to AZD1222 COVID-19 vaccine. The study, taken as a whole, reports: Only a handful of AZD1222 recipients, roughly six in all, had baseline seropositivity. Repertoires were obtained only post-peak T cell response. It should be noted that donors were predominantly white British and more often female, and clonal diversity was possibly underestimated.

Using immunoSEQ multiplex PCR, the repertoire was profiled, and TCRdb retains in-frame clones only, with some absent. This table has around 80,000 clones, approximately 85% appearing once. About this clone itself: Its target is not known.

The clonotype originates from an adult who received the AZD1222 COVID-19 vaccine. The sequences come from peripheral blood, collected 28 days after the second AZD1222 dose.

The CDR3 loop is CASSLDGYNSPLHF. The DNA for the CDR3 is TGTGCCAGCAGCCTTGACGGGTATAATTCACCCCTCCACTTT. The V and J genes are TRBV6-2 or TRBV6-3 and TRBJ1-6; D unresolved. Between the trimmed V and J ends, which lost 6 bases and 4 bases, there was a span of 10 bases. Germline V gene lookup returns CDR1 MNHEY and CDR2 SVGEGT. The CDR3 has 14 residues.